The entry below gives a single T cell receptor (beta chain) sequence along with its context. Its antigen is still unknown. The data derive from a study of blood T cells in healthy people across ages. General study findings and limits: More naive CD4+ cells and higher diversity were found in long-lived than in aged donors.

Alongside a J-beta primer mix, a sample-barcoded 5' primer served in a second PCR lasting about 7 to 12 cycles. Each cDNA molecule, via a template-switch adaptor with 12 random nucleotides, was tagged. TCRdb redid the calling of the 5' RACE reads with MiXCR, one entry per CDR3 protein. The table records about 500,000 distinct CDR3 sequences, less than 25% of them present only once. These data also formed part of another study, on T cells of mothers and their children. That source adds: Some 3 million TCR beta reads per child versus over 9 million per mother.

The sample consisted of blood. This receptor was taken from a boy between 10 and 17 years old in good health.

Written as DNA, the CDR3 is TGCAGCGTTGAAAACAGGGGAGAATCCTACGAGCAGTACTTC. Translating it yields CSVENRGESYEQYF. The chain uses TRBV29-1 and TRBJ2-5; 7 bases are a match to TRBD1. Near its end, the DNA agrees better with TRBJ2-7, so the J call may be wrong. The CDR3 extends over 14 amino acids. Germline CDR1 reads SQVTM; CDR2 reads ANQGSEA.